This T cell receptor (beta chain) was observed in a study of cytomegalovirus exposure and HLA in healthy donors. Findings of the study overall: A later analysis reported that several of the most significant clusters appeared to be linked to common viral pathogens, among them Epstein-Barr virus.

On this clone itself: What it recognizes is unknown.

60 Vbeta and 13 Jbeta primers were used in PCR. Some clones are missing from TCRdb's copy, which holds only in-frame ones; the method was immunoSEQ multiplex PCR. The profile shows 150,000 to 200,000 clones, 73% of them singletons. Trimming cost V 5 bases and J 5 bases; bases outside gene matches: 2. Germline assignment: CDR1 MNHEY and CDR2 SMNVEV (reference sequence). The CDR3 spans 14 residues. Each donor was healthy, and each was a bone marrow donor. The sequenced material came from PBMCs. This sequence originates from a woman between 18 and 30 years old in good health and CMV-seropositive. The genes are TRBV27 and TRBJ2-2; TRBD1 matches 10 bases. In nucleotides, the CDR3 is TGTGCCAGCAGTAGGACAGGGGGGACCGGGGAGCTGTTTTTT. Its protein product is CASSRTGGTGELFF.